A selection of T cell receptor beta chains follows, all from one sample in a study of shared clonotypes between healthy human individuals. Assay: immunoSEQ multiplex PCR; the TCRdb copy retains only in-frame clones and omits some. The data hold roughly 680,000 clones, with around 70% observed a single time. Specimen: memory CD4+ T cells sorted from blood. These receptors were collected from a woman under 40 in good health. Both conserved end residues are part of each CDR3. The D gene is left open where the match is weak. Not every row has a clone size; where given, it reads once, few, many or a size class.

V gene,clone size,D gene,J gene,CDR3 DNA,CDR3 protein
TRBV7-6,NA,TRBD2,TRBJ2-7,TGTGCCAGCAGCTTAGCTCCAACCGGGAGGGAGGATTATAGATCATACGAGCAGTACTTC,CASSLAPTGREDYRSYEQYF
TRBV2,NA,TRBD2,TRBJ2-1,TGTGCCTCGGGCGGGCTAGCGGGAGTTAATGAGCAGTTCTTC,CASGGLAGVNEQFF
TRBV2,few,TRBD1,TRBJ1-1,TGTGCCAGCAGTGAGGAAGGACAGGGGCAAACTGAAGCTTTCTTT,CASSEEGQGQTEAFF
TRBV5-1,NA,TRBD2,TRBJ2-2,TGCGCCAGCAGTTTCACTAGCGGAGCGAACACCGGGGAGCTGTTTTTT,CASSFTSGANTGELFF
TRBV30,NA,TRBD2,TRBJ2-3,TGTGCCGGAAAACTAGCGGGACTCACAGATACGCAGTATTTT,CAGKLAGLTDTQYF
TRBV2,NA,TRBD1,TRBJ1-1,TGTGCCAGCAGTGAAAAGGGGTGGACAGGGAACACTGAAGCTTTCTTT,CASSEKGWTGNTEAFF
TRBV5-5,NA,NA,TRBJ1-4,TGTGCCAGCAGCTTGTTTCAAGGGGCGGACGAAAAACTGTTTTTT,CASSLFQGADEKLFF
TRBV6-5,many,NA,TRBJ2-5,TGTGCCAGCAGCCGATCTCAGGGAATTCAAGAGACCCAGTACTTC,CASSRSQGIQETQYF
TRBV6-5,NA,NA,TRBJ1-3,TGTGCCAGCGGGTCCCAAGGAAACACCATATATTTT,CASGSQGNTIYF
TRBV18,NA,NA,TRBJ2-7,TGTGCCAGCTCATCGGGCTCTGCCTACGAGCAGTACTTC,CASSSGSAYEQYF
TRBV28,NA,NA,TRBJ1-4,TGTGCCAGCAGTCCCCCGCAGGGAGCCTTCGAAAAACTGTTTTTT,CASSPPQGAFEKLFF
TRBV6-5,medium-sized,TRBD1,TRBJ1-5,TGTGCCAGCAGTGACAGGGGGGGCAATCAGCCCCAGCATTTT,CASSDRGGNQPQHF
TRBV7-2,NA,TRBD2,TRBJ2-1,TGTGCCAGCAGCTCTAGCGGGAACTCCTACAATGAGCAGTTCTTC,CASSSSGNSYNEQFF
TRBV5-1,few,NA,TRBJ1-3,TGCGCCAGCAGCTTCGGGACGACTGGAAACACCATATATTTT,CASSFGTTGNTIYF
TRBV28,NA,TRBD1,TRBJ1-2,TGTGCCAGCAGTTTGAGACAGGGTTGGGATGGCTACACCTTC,CASSLRQGWDGYTF
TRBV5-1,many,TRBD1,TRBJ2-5,TGCGCCAGCAGCTTGGGGGACAGGGATATCACGACCCAGTACTTC,CASSLGDRDITTQYF
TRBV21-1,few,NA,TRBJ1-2,TGTGCCAGCAGCAAAGCGCTTAAGAAACCCCTGTGCGATGGCTACACCTTC,CASSKALKKPLCDGYTF
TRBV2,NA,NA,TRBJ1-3,TGTGCCAGCAGTGTGGGGGGACATAACTCTGGAAACACCATATATTTT,CASSVGGHNSGNTIYF
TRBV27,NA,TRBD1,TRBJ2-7,TGTGCCAGCAGTTTATCGCAGGGGGCCTACGAGCAGTACTTC,CASSLSQGAYEQYF
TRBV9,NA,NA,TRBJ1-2,TGTGCCAGCAGCGTAGGTTATCCCGGAGGGGGCTACACCTTC,CASSVGYPGGGYTF
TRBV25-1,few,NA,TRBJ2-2,TGTGCCAGCAGTGAATCGGGCGGGGAGCTGTTTTTT,CASSESGGELFF
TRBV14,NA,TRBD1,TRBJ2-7,TGTGCCAGCAGCCAAGAGGGGACAGGGTCCTACGAGCAGTACTTC,CASSQEGTGSYEQYF
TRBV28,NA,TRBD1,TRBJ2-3,TGTGCCAGCACCCCTCCTGGTCGACAGGGGGCGCGCTCCAGTACAGATACGCAGTATTTT,CASTPPGRQGARSSTDTQYF
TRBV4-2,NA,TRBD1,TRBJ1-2,TGTGCCAGCAGCCAAGCGGCGGACAGGAATTGGGATGGCTACACCTTC,CASSQAADRNWDGYTF
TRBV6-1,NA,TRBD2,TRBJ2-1,TGTGCCAGCAAAAGACTAGCGGGAGGGCCCGCTGAGCAGTTCTTC,CASKRLAGGPAEQFF
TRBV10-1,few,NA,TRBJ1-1,TGCGCCAGCAGTGAGTCAGGCACTGAAGCTTTCTTT,CASSESGTEAFF
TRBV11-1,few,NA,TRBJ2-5,TGTGCCAGCAGACAGACCCAGTACTTC,CASRQTQYF
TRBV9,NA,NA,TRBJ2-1,TGTGCCAGCAGCGTAGTCCCGAGCTCCTACAATGAGCAGTTCTTC,CASSVVPSSYNEQFF
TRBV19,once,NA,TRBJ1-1,TGTGCCAGTAGTCCGCGGTGGAACACTGAAGCTTTCTTT,CASSPRWNTEAFF
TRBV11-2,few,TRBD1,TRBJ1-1,TGTGCCAGCAGCCGGGACAGGGAAAGGGCTTTCTTT,CASSRDRERAFF
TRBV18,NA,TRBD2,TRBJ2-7,TGTGCCAGCTCATCGGGTGGGACTAGCTACGAGCAGTACTTC,CASSSGGTSYEQYF
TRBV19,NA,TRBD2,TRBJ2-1,TGTGCCACCAGTGAGAGACTAGCGGGATGGCGCTCCTACAATGAGCAGTTCTTC,CATSERLAGWRSYNEQFF
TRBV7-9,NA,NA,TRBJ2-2,TGTGCCAGCAGGAGGGGGGACGTAGAGACCGGGGAGCTGTTTTTT,CASRRGDVETGELFF
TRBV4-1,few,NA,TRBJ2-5,TGCGCCAGCAGCCAAGAGTATCGCGGGGCCCAAGAGACCCAGTACTTC,CASSQEYRGAQETQYF
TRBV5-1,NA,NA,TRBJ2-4,TGCGCCAGCAGCCAGGGTACGTCAGGGAACATTCAGTACTTC,CASSQGTSGNIQYF
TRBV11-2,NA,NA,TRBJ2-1,TGTGCCAGCAGCCTCACGGGGGGCGCGCAGACTGAGCAGTTCTTC,CASSLTGGAQTEQFF
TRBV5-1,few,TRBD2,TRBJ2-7,TGCGCCAGCAGCCGGGGAACGGCGGGAGGGACCTACGAGCAGTACTTC,CASSRGTAGGTYEQYF
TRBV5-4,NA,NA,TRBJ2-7,TGTGCCAGCAGCTTGCCAGCGGACCCCTACGAGCAGTACTTC,CASSLPADPYEQYF
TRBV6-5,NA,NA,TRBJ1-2,TGTGCCAGCAGATCGTCGGTAACGAGGGGCTACACCTTC,CASRSSVTRGYTF
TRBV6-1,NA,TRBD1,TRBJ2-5,TGTGCCAGCAGTACCCAAACTGGGACAGGAGAGACCCAGTACTTC,CASSTQTGTGETQYF
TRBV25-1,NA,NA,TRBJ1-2,TGTGCCAGCAGTGAATGGGTGGGTCGAAACTATGGCTACACCTTC,CASSEWVGRNYGYTF
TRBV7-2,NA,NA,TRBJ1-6,TGTGCCAGCAGAAGGGGCGTTGGAGGCTCCTATAATTCACCCCTCCACTTT,CASRRGVGGSYNSPLHF
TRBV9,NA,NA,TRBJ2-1,TGTGCCAGCAGCGTAGAAAGGATTAGGAATGAGCAGTTCTTC,CASSVERIRNEQFF
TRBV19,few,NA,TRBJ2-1,TGTGCCAGTAGTATTAGAGAGGAGGGCTACAATGAGCAGTTCTTC,CASSIREEGYNEQFF
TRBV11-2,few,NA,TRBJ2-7,TGTGCCAGCAGCTTAGATGGCCGGGCCTTGCAGTACTTC,CASSLDGRALQYF
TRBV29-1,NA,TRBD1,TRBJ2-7,TGCAGCGTGGCGATGGACAGGTACTACGAGCAGTACTTC,CSVAMDRYYEQYF
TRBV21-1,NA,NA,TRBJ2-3,TGTGCCAGCAGCAAGGGAGAGCGGAAGAGCACAGATACGCAGTATTTT,CASSKGERKSTDTQYF
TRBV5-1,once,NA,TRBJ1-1,TGCGCCAGCAGCGCGGGACATGGTGAAGCTTTCTTT,CASSAGHGEAFF
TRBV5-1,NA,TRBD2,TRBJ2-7,TGCGCCAGCAGCTTTGCAGCCGGGACTAGCGGGGCTAGCTCCTACGAGCAGTACTTC,CASSFAAGTSGASSYEQYF
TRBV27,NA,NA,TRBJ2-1,TGTGCCAGCAGTCTGACAGGGAGGGCTTACAATGAGCAGTTCTTC,CASSLTGRAYNEQFF
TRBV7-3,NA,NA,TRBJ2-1,TGTGCCAGCAGCTTTGGGGGACAAATCAATGAGCAGTTCTTC,CASSFGGQINEQFF
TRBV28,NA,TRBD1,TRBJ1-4,TGTGCCAGCAGCGAGGGACAGGGAGATGAAAAACTGTTTTTT,CASSEGQGDEKLFF
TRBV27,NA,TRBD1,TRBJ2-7,TGTGCCAGCAGTAAACAGGGGGCCTTAAACTACGAGCAGTACTTC,CASSKQGALNYEQYF
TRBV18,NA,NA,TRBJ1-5,TGTGCCAGCTCACCACCGGTAGGACAGCCCCAGCATTTT,CASSPPVGQPQHF
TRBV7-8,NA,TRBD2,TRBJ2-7,TGTGCCAGCAGCTTTCGGACTAGCGGCTCCTACGAGCAGTACTTC,CASSFRTSGSYEQYF
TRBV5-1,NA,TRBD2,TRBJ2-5,TGCGCCAGCAGCTTGGGTACTCTAGCGGGAGGCAGGGAGACCCAGTACTTC,CASSLGTLAGGRETQYF
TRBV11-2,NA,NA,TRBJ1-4,TGTGCCAGCAGCCTACAGGGTAGTCTGAAACTGTTTTTT,CASSLQGSLKLFF